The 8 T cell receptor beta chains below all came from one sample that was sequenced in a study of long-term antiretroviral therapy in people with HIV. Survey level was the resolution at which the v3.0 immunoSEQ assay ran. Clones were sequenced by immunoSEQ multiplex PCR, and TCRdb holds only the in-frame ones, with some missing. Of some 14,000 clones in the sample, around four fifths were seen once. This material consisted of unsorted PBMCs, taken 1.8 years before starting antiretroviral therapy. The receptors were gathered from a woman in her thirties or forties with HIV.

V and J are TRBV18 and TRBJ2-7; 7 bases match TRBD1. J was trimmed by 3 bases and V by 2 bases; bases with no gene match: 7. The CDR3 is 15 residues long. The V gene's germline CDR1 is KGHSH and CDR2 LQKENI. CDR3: CASSPGQDSLYEQYF. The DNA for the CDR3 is TGTGCCAGCTCACCAGGACAGGACTCCCTCTACGAGCAGTACTTC. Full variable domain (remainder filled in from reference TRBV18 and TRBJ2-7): NAGVMQNPRHLVRRRGQEARLRCSPMKGHSHVYWYRQLPEEGLKFMVYLQKENIIDESGMPKERFSAEFPKEGPSILRIQQVVRGDSAAYFCASSPGQDSLYEQYFGPGTRLTVT.

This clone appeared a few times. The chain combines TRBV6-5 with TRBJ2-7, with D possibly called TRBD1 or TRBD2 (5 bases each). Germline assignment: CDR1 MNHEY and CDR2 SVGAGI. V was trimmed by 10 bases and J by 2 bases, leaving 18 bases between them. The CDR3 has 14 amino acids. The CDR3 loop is CATSRELGTYEQYF. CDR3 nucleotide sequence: TGTGCCACATCCAGGGAGCTAGGGACCTACGAGCAGTACTTC.

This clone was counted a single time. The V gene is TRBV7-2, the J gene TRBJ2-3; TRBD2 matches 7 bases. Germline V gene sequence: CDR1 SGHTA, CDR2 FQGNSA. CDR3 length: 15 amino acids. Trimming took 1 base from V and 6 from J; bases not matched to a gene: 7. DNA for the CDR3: TGTGCCAGCAGCTTAGGCGGGAGAGTTTCGGATACGCAGTATTTT. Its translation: CASSLGGRVSDTQYF.

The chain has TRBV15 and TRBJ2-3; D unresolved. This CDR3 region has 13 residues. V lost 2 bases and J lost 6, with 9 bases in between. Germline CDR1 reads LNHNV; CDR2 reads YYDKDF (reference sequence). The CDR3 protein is CATSRLVTDTQYF. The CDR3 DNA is TGTGCCACCAGCAGACTAGTAACGGATACGCAGTATTTT.

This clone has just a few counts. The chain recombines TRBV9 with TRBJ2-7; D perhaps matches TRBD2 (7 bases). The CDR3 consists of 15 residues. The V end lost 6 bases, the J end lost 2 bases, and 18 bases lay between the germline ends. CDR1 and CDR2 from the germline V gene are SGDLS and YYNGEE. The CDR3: CASNAGGGATYEQYF. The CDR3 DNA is TGTGCCAGCAACGCCGGCGGGGGCGCGACCTACGAGCAGTACTTC.

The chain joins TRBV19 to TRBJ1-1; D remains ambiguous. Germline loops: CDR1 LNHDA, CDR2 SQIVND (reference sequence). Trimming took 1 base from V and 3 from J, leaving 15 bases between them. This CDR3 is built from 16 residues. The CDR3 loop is CASSIGGAGIDTEAFF. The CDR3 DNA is TGTGCCAGTAGTATAGGAGGAGCCGGGATCGACACTGAAGCTTTCTTT.

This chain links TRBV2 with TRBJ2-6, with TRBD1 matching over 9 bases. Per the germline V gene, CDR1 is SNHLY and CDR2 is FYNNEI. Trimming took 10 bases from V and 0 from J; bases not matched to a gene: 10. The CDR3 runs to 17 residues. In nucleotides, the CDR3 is TGTGCCACCCAACCGGGACAGGGTATCTCTGGGGCCAACGTCCTGACTTTC. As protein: CATQPGQGISGANVLTF. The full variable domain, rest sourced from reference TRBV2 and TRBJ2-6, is EPEVTQTPSHQVTQMGQEVILRCVPISNHLYFYWYRQILGQKVEFLVSFYNNEISEKSEIFDDQFSVERPDGSNFTLKIRSTKLEDSAMYFCATQPGQGISGANVLTFGAGSRLTVL.

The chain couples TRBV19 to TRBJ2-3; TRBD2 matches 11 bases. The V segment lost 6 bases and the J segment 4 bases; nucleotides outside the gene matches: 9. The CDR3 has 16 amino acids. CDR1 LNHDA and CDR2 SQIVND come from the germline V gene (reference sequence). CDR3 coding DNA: TGTGCCAGTAGGGACGGGACTAGCGGATCACCAGATACGCAGTATTTT. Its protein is CASRDGTSGSPDTQYF.